The TCR beta chain described here comes from a study of neurological immune-mediated disorders. The table lists this clonotype with many counts. V was pared by 0 bases and J by 8 bases, with 15 bases of the junction left unmatched. CDR3 length equals 19 residues. The germline CDR1 and CDR2 sequences are SGHRS and YFSETQ. TCRdb called the 5' RACE reads again in MiXCR, with one record for every CDR3 protein. The data contain tens of thousands of distinct CDR3 sequences, 3% to 4% of them singletons. V is TRBV5-1 and J is TRBJ2-1; the match to TRBD2 covers 12 bases. The sequence was collected from a woman aged 45-59 years with multiple sclerosis. Sequencing used PBMCs. CDR3 nucleotides: TGCGCCAGCAGCTTGGTCCGAAGACTAGCGGGGGTTCCAGGTGATGAGCAGTTCTTC. It is translated as CASSLVRRLAGVPGDEQFF.